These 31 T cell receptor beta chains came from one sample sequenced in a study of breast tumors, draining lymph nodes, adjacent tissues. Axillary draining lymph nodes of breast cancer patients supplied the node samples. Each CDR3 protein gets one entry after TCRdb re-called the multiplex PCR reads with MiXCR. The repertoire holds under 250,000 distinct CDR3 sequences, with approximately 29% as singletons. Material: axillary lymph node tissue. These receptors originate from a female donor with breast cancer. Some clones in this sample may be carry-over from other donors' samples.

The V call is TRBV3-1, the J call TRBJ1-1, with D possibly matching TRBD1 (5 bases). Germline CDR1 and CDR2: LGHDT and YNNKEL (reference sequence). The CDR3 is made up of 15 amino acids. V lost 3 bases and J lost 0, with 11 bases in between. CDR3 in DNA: TGTGCCAGCAGCCAGCAGGGAAGAATGAACACTGAAGCTTTCTTT. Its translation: CASSQQGRMNTEAFF. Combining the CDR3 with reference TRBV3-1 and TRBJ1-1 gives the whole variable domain DTAVSQTPKYLVTQMGNDKSIKCEQNLGHDTMYWYKQDSKKFLKIMFSYNNKELIINETVPNRFSPKSPDKAHLNLHINSLELGDSAVYFCASSQQGRMNTEAFFGQGTRLTVV.

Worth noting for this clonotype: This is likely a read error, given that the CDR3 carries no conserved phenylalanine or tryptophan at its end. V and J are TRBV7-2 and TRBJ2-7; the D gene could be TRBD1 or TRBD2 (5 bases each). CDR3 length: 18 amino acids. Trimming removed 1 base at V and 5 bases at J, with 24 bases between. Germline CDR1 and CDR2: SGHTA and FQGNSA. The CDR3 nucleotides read TGTGCCAGCAGCTTAGAAGCCGGGACGATTCGTACATCCCACGAGCAGTACCTC. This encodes CASSLEAGTIRTSHEQYL.

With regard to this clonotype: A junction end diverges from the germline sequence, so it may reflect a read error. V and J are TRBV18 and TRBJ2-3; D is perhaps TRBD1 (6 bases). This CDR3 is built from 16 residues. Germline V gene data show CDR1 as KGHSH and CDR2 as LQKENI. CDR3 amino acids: CASSPPGVRRTDTRYF. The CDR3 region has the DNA TGTGCCAGCTCACCCCCTGGCGTGAGGAGGACAGATACGCGGTATTTT.

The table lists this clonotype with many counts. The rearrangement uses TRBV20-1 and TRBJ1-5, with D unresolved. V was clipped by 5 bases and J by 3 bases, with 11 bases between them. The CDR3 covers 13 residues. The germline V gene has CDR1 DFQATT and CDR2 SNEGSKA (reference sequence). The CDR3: CSAAKEFNQPQHF. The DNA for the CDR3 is TGCAGTGCTGCTAAGGAATTCAATCAGCCCCAGCATTTT.

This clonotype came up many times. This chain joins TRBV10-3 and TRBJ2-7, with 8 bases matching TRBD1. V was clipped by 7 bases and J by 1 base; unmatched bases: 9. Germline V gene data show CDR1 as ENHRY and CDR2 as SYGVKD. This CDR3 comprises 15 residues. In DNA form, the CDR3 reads TGTGCCATCAAGGAGGGGCAGGGGGCTTCCTACGAGCAGTACTTC. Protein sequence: CAIKEGQGASYEQYF.

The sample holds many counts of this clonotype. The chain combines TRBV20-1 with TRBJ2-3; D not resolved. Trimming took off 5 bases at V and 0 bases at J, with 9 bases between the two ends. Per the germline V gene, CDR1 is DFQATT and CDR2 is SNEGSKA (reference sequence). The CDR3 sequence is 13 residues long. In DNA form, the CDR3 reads TGCAGTGCTCCAGACCGTAGCACAGATACGCAGTATTTT. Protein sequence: CSAPDRSTDTQYF.

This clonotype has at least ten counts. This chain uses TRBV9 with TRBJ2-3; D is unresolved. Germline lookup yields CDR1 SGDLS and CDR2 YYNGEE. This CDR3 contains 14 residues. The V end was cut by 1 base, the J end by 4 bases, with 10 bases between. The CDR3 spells CASSVRWSSDTQYF. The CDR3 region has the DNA TGTGCCAGCAGCGTAAGGTGGTCCTCAGATACGCAGTATTTT.

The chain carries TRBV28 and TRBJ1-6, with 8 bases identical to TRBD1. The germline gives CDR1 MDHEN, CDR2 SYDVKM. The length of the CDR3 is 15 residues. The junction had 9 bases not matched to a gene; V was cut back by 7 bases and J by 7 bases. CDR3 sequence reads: CASTITRQGNSPLHF. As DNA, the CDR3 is TGTGCCAGCACCATTACACGACAGGGGAATTCACCCCTCCACTTT.

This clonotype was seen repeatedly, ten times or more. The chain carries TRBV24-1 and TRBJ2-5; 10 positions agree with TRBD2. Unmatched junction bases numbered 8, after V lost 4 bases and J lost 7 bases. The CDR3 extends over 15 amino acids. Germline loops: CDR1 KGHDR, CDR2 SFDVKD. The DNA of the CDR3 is TGTGCCACCAGTGACCCCGGGACTAGCGTAATGACCCAGTACTTC. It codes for CATSDPGTSVMTQYF.

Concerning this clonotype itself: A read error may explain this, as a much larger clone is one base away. This CDR3 is CASSPYATSYNEQFF. In nucleotides, the CDR3 is TGTGCCAGCAGCCCGTACGCCACCTCCTACAATGAGCAGTTCTTC. This chain joins TRBV5-8 and TRBJ2-1; D remains unclear. Between the trimmed V and J ends, which lost 4 bases and 0 bases, there was a span of 11 bases. The CDR3 loop spans 15 amino acids. The germline CDR1 and CDR2 sequences are SGHTS and YDEGEE.

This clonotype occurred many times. In nucleotides, the CDR3 is TGCAGTCCTGTCGGTAGAGCGGGAGGGCCGGAGACCCAGTACTTC. This gives the protein CSPVGRAGGPETQYF. V gene TRBV20-1 combines with J gene TRBJ2-5; 10 bases are a match to TRBD2. This CDR3 region has 15 residues. Trimming removed 8 bases from V and 5 bases from J; junction bases left unmatched: 14. Germline CDR1 and CDR2: DFQATT and SNEGSKA (reference sequence).

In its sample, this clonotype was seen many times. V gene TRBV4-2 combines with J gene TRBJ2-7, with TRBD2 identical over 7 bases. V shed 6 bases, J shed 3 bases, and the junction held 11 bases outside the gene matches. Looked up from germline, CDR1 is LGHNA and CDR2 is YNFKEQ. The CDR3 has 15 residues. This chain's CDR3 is CASRAGENPSYEQYF. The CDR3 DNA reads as TGTGCCAGCAGGGCGGGAGAAAATCCGAGCTACGAGCAGTACTTC.

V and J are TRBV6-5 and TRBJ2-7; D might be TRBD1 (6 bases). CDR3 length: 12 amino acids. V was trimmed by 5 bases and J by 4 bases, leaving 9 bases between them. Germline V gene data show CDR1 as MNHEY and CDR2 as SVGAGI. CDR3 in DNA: TGTGCCAGCAGTCCCAGGGGTTACGAGCAGTACTTC. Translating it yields CASSPRGYEQYF.

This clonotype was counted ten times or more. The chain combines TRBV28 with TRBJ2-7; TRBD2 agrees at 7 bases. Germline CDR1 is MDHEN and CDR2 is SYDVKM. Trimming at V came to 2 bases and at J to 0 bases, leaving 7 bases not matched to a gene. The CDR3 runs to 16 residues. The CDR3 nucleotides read TGTGCCAGCAGTTTAGGATACGCGGGAGTCTCCTACGAGCAGTACTTC. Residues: CASSLGYAGVSYEQYF.

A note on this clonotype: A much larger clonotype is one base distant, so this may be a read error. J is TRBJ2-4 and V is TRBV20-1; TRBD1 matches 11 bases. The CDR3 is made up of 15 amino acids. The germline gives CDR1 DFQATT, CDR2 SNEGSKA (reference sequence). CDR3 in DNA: TGCAGTGCTAGGGGAGGACAGGGGGCCAAAAGCATTCAGTACTTC. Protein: CSARGGQGAKSIQYF.

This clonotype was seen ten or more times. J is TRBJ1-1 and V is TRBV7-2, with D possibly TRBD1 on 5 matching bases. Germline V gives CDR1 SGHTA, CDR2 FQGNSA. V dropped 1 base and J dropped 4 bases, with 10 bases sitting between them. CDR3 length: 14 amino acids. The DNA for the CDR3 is TGTGCCAGCAGCTTAGTTTATGGGGGCACTGAAGCTTTCTTT. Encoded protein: CASSLVYGGTEAFF.

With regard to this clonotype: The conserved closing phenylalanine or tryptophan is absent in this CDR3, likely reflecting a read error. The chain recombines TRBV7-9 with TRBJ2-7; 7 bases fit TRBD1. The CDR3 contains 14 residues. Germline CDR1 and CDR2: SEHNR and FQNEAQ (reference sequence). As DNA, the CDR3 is TGTGCTAGCAGCTTAGGGACAGAGACAGGGGAGCAGTACCTC. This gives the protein CASSLGTETGEQYL.

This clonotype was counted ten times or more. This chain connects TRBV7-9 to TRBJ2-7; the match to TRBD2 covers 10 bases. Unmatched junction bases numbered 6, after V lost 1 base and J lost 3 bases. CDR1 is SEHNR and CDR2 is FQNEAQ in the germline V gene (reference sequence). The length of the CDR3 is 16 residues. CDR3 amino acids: CASSLVAGTSVYEQYF. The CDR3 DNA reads TGTGCCAGCAGCTTAGTTGCCGGGACTAGCGTCTACGAGCAGTACTTC.

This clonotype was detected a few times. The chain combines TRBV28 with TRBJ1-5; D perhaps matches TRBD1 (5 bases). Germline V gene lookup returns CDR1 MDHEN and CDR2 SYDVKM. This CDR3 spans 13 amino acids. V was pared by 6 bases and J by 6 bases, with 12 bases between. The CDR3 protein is CASRRGGTQPQHF. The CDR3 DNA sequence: TGTGCCAGCAGACGCGGGGGTACTCAGCCCCAGCATTTT.

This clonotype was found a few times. CDR3 coding DNA: TGCGCCAGCAGCTTGGAACCAGGGGGGAACACTGAAGCTTTCTTT. It specifies CASSLEPGGNTEAFF. This sequence joins TRBV5-1 and TRBJ1-1, with 7 bases that match TRBD1. The CDR3 consists of 15 residues. Germline-derived CDR1 and CDR2 are SGHRS and YFSETQ. The junction had 3 bases not matched to a gene; V was cut back by 0 bases and J by 1 base.

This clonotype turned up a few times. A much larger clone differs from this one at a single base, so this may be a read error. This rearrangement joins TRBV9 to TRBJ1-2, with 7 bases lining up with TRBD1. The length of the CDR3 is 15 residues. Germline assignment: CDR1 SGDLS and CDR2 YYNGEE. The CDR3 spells CASSQSGQNYYGSTF. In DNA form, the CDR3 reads TGTGCCAGCAGCCAATCGGGACAGAACTACTATGGCTCCACCTTC.

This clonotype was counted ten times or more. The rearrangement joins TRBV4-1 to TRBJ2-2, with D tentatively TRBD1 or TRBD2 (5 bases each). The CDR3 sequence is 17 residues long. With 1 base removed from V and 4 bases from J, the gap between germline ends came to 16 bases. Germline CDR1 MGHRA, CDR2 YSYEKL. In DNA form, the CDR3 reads TGCGCCAGCAGCCAAGTGGGCAGGGAGCGGAGCACCGGGGAGCTGTTTTTT. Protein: CASSQVGRERSTGELFF.

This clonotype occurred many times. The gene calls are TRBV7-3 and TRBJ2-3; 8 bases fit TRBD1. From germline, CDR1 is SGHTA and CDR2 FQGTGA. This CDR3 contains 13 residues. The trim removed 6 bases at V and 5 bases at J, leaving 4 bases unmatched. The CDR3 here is CASSRGTGDTQYF. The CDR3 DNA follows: TGTGCCAGCAGTCGGGGGACAGGAGATACGCAGTATTTT.

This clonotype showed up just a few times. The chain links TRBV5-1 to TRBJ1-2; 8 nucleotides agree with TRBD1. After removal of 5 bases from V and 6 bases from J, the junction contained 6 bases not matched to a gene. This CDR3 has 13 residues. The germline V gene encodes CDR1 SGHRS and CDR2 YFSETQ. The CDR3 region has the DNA TGCGCCAGCAGACAGCCGGACAGGGATGGCTACACCTTC. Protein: CASRQPDRDGYTF.

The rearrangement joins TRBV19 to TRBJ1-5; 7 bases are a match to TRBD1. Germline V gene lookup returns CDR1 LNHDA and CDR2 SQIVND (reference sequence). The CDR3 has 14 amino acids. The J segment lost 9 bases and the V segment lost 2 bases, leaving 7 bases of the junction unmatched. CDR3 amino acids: CASSIKGARGPQHF. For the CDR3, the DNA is TGTGCCAGTAGTATAAAGGGGGCTCGGGGGCCCCAGCATTTT.

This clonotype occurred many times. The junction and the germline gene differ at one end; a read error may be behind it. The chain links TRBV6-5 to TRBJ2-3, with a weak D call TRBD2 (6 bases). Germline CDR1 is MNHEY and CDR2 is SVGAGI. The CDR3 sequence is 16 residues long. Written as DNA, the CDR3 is TGTGCCAGCAGTCACTCGAGCGGGTCGGGCTCAGATACGCAGTATTTT. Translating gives CASSHSSGSGSDTQYF.

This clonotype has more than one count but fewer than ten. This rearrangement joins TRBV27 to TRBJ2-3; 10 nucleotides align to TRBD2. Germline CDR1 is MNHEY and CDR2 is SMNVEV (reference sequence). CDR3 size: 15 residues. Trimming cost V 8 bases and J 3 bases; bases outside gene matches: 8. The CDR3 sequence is CASYALTSGTDTQYF. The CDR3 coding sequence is TGTGCCAGCTACGCCCTGACTAGCGGGACAGATACGCAGTATTTT.

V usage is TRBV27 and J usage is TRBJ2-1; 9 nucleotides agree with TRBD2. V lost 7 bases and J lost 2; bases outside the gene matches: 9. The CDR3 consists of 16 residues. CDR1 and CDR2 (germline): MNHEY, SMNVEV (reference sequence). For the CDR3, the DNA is TGTGCCAGCAAAACGCCAGCGGGGGGAACCTACAATGAGCAGTTCTTC. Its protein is CASKTPAGGTYNEQFF.

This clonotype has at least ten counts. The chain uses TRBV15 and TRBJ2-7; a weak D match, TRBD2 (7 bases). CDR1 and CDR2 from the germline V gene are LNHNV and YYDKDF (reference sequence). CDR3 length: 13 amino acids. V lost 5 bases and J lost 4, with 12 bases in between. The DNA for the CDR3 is TGTGCCACCAGCTACGGGGGGCCGTACGAGCAGTACTTC. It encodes CATSYGGPYEQYF.

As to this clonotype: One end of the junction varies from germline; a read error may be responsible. The CDR3 sequence is CASSFGTGNQKLFF. The CDR3 bases are TGTGCCAGCAGCTTCGGGACGGGTAATCAAAAACTGTTTTTT. V and J are TRBV9 and TRBJ1-4; perhaps TRBD1 as D (5 bases). The CDR3 contains 14 residues. Germline CDR1 and CDR2: SGDLS and YYNGEE.

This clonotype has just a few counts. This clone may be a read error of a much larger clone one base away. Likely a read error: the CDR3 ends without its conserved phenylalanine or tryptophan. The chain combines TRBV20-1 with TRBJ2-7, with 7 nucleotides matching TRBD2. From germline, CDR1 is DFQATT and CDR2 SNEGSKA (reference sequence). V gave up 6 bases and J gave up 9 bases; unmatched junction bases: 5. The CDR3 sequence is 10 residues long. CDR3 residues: CSAGGSGQYS. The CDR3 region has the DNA TGCAGTGCCGGGGGGAGCGGGCAGTACTCC.